These 16 T cell receptor beta chains share one sample of origin, sequenced in a study of control samples from healthy donors and cancer patients. Clones were read by immunoSEQ multiplex PCR, and TCRdb kept only the in-frame ones, dropping some. This sample has 100,000 to 150,000 clones, with under 95% found just once. The sample consisted of blood. These receptors were collected from a man aged 18 to 35 in good health.

This chain joins TRBV2 and TRBJ1-1, with unresolved D. The CDR3 is made up of 10 amino acids. In germline, CDR1 is SNHLY, CDR2 FYNNEI. Deletions cut 6 bases from V and 11 bases from J, with 10 bases between. This chain's CDR3 is CASRGRWAFF. The CDR3 bases are TGTGCCAGCAGGGGGAGATGGGCTTTCTTT.

V is TRBV18 and J is TRBJ2-5; 7 bases agree with TRBD1. This CDR3 spans 14 amino acids. Trimming took 4 bases from V and 2 from J; bases not matched to a gene: 4. The germline gives CDR1 KGHSH, CDR2 LQKENI. The CDR3 nucleotides are TGTGCCAGCTCACTGCAGGGGGTTCAAGAGACCCAGTACTTC. This gives the protein CASSLQGVQETQYF.

The genes are TRBV20-1 and TRBJ2-4; TRBD2 might be the D (6 bases). The CDR3 has 10 residues. The V end lost 6 bases, the J end lost 11 bases, and 11 bases lay between the germline ends. Germline V gene sequence: CDR1 DFQATT, CDR2 SNEGSKA (reference sequence). CDR3 protein: CSAEWGVQYF. CDR3 DNA: TGCAGTGCGGAATGGGGGGTTCAGTACTTC.

This chain joins TRBV20-1 and TRBJ2-1; 10 bases map to TRBD2. Germline CDR1 DFQATT, CDR2 SNEGSKA (reference sequence). V trimming: 3 bases; J trimming: 4 bases; junction bases outside the gene matches: 3. The CDR3 contains 14 residues. For the CDR3, the DNA is TGCAGTGCTAGTGGTAGCGGGGGGTACAATGAGCAGTTCTTC. This sequence encodes CSASGSGGYNEQFF.

Here the CDR3 reads CAWSAGVGNTIYF. For the CDR3, the DNA is TGTGCCTGGAGTGCAGGGGTTGGAAACACCATATATTTT. This chain uses TRBV30 with TRBJ1-3; tentatively, D is TRBD1 (6 bases). The CDR3 contains 13 residues. V was pared by 1 base and J by 3 bases, with 7 bases between. The germline V gene encodes CDR1 GTSNPN and CDR2 SVGIG (reference sequence).

This rearrangement joins TRBV6-2 or TRBV6-3 to TRBJ2-7; 7 nucleotides agree with TRBD1. Germline loops: CDR1 MNHEY, CDR2 SVGEGT. The junction had 13 bases not matched to a gene; V was cut back by 6 bases and J by 5 bases. The CDR3 loop spans 15 amino acids. The CDR3, as DNA: TGTGCCAGCAGCTCAAACCCCGACAGGGCCCACGAGCAGTACTTC. Amino acid sequence: CASSSNPDRAHEQYF.

V and J are TRBV2 and TRBJ1-4, with TRBD1 matching 9 bases. Germline V lookup: CDR1 SNHLY, CDR2 FYNNEI. The CDR3 extends over 15 amino acids. With V trimmed by 6 bases and J by 2 bases, 4 bases remained unmatched. In DNA form, the CDR3 reads TGTGCCAGCAGATTGACAGGGGGGACTAATGAAAAACTGTTTTTT. Translation: CASRLTGGTNEKLFF.

This rearrangement joins TRBV30 to TRBJ1-4; the match to TRBD1 covers 9 bases. This CDR3 is 14 amino acids long. The V and J ends lost 2 bases and 4 bases, in that order; junction bases with no gene match: 2. CDR1 and CDR2 from the germline V gene are GTSNPN and SVGIG (reference sequence). CDR3 in amino acids: CAWSRDRVNEKLFF. CDR3 in DNA: TGTGCCTGGAGTCGGGACAGGGTTAATGAAAAACTGTTTTTT.

The gene calls are TRBV19 and TRBJ2-7; TRBD1 or TRBD2 may be the D gene (5 bases each). The CDR3 has 15 residues. The V and J ends lost 4 bases and 4 bases respectively, with 17 bases between them. Per the germline V gene, CDR1 is LNHDA and CDR2 is SQIVND (reference sequence). In DNA, the CDR3 is TGTGCCAGTAGTAATGGGCAGGGACGGATATACGAGCAGTACTTC. Translating gives CASSNGQGRIYEQYF.

This clone was found once. J is TRBJ2-1 and V is TRBV5-1; TRBD2 aligns across 9 bases. The V segment lost 4 bases and the J segment 14 bases; nucleotides outside the gene matches: 13. This CDR3 region has 14 residues. The V gene's germline CDR1 is SGHRS and CDR2 YFSETQ. In nucleotides, the CDR3 is TGCGCCAGCAGCCAAGACTATAGCGGGGGAAGAAAGTTCTTC. It specifies CASSQDYSGGRKFF.

The chain has TRBV14 and TRBJ1-6, with D unclear. The CDR3 sequence is 16 residues long. Germline CDR1 SGHDN, CDR2 FVKESK. The V and J ends lost 6 bases and 8 bases respectively, with 20 bases between them. CDR3 DNA: TGTGCCAGCAGGAAAGGGTCCATTCTAAGGGATTCACCCCTCCACTTT. Translated, it gives CASRKGSILRDSPLHF.

This chain connects TRBV10-3 to TRBJ1-5; D is perhaps TRBD1 (5 bases). The CDR3 covers 16 residues. Germline CDR1 and CDR2: ENHRY and SYGVKD. The V and J ends lost 3 bases and 7 bases respectively, with 19 bases between them. The CDR3 DNA sequence: TGTGCCATCAGTGACCGGGACGCTCGGACCCGGCAGCCCCAGCATTTT. Protein sequence: CAISDRDARTRQPQHF.

This rearrangement joins TRBV27 to TRBJ1-1; no firm D call. The CDR3 spans 14 residues. V was cut by 2 bases and J by 10 bases, with 17 bases left in between. CDR1 is MNHEY, CDR2 SMNVEV, per germline (reference sequence). CDR3 amino acids: CASSLTGETLGAFF. CDR3 bases: TGTGCCAGCAGTTTAACTGGGGAGACACTCGGAGCTTTCTTT.

The chain combines TRBV15 with TRBJ2-7; D perhaps matches TRBD1 (5 bases). The length of the CDR3 is 17 residues. The germline V gene has CDR1 LNHNV and CDR2 YYDKDF (reference sequence). Trimming shortened V by 1 base and J by 0 bases, and 16 bases separated the two germline ends. The chain's CDR3 is CATSRVWTRSGSYEQYF. CDR3 bases: TGTGCCACCAGCAGAGTGTGGACACGGTCGGGCTCCTACGAGCAGTACTTC.

V is TRBV6-5 and J is TRBJ2-3; 11 bases map to TRBD2. Unmatched junction bases numbered 4, after V lost 5 bases and J lost 6 bases. The CDR3 runs 14 residues. The germline CDR1 and CDR2 sequences are MNHEY and SVGAGI. The CDR3 region has the DNA TGTGCCAGCAGTACTAGCGGGGGATGGGATACGCAGTATTTT. This gives the protein CASSTSGGWDTQYF.

This chain links TRBV7-9 with TRBJ2-7, with TRBD1 matching over 10 bases. CDR1 is SEHNR and CDR2 is FQNEAQ in the germline V gene (reference sequence). This CDR3 is 11 amino acids long. Trimming at V came to 5 bases and at J to 11 bases, leaving 3 bases not matched to a gene. CDR3 nucleotide sequence: TGTGCCAGCAGCCTTGGACAGGGGGAGTACTTC. This codes for CASSLGQGEYF.